The 25 T cell receptor beta chains listed next were all sequenced from one sample in a study of T cell responses to AZD1222 COVID-19 vaccine. Produced via immunoSEQ multiplex PCR; TCRdb's table is partial and in-frame only. The sample lists tens of thousands of clones; 80% to 90% were seen once. Source: peripheral blood, taken 28 days after the second AZD1222 dose. The receptors were sampled from an adult who received the AZD1222 COVID-19 vaccine.

The CDR3 nucleotides read TGTGCCAGTAGTGGTAGCCGCTACGAGCAGTACTTC. Protein: CASSGSRYEQYF. The chain joins TRBV19 to TRBJ2-7; D remains unclear. CDR1 LNHDA and CDR2 SQIVND come from the germline V gene (reference sequence). Trimming pared 5 bases from V and 3 bases from J, leaving 8 bases between. The CDR3 runs to 12 residues.

The chain employs TRBV10-3 and TRBJ1-2, with D possibly matching TRBD1 (5 bases). Between the trimmed V and J ends, which lost 7 bases and 4 bases, there was a span of 13 bases. Germline V gene data show CDR1 as ENHRY and CDR2 as SYGVKD. The CDR3 is made up of 13 amino acids. CDR3 loop: CAIIAEGSYGYTF. DNA of the CDR3: TGTGCCATCATTGCAGAGGGGAGCTATGGCTACACCTTC.

V and J are TRBV4-1 and TRBJ2-1, with 9 bases lining up with TRBD2. Germline CDR1 MGHRA, CDR2 YSYEKL. V lost 3 bases to trimming and J lost 6 bases; unmatched junction nucleotides: 6. The CDR3 has 15 amino acids. The CDR3 sequence is CASSQGTSQGNEQFF. The CDR3 DNA sequence: TGCGCCAGCAGCCAGGGGACTAGCCAAGGCAATGAGCAGTTCTTC.

V and J are TRBV5-1 and TRBJ1-1, with 7 bases aligning to TRBD1. CDR1 and CDR2 from the germline V gene are SGHRS and YFSETQ. V shed 3 bases, J shed 5 bases, and the junction held 7 bases outside the gene matches. This CDR3 contains 14 residues. CDR3 loop: CASSSTGLSTEAFF. The DNA for the CDR3 is TGCGCCAGCAGCTCGACAGGGTTAAGTACTGAAGCTTTCTTT.

The chain uses TRBV20-1 and TRBJ2-3; tentative D call: TRBD2 (6 bases). The germline gives CDR1 DFQATT, CDR2 SNEGSKA (reference sequence). V was clipped by 3 bases and J by 2 bases, with 15 bases between them. The CDR3 loop spans 15 amino acids. The CDR3 sequence: CSASYGGANTDTQYF. CDR3 bases: TGCAGTGCTAGTTATGGCGGGGCCAACACAGATACGCAGTATTTT.

This clone appeared once. The CDR3 nucleotides read TGTGCCAGCAGCCCCGGGACAGGGGGAACTGAAGCTTTCTTT. Its translation: CASSPGTGGTEAFF. The V gene is TRBV6-4, the J gene TRBJ1-1, with TRBD1 identical over 11 bases. V shed 6 bases and J 5 bases; nucleotides not matched to a gene: 5. This CDR3 is 14 amino acids long. Germline-derived CDR1 and CDR2 are MRHNA and SNTAGT.

The V and J genes are TRBV11-2 and TRBJ2-7; TRBD1 might be the D (6 bases). The germline V and J ends were trimmed by 9 bases and 0 bases, with 15 bases remaining between them. The CDR3 length is 14 residues. The germline gives CDR1 SGHAT, CDR2 FQNNGV. CDR3 coding DNA: TGTGCCAGTAAACAGGGTTCTAGCTCCTACGAGCAGTACTTC. Encoded protein: CASKQGSSSYEQYF.

This chain links TRBV28 with TRBJ1-2; D is unresolved. The V end was cut by 5 bases, the J end by 4 bases, with 17 bases between. CDR3 size: 15 residues. The germline CDR1 and CDR2 sequences are MDHEN and SYDVKM. The CDR3 protein is CASSLRAGGGYGYTF. The CDR3 bases are TGTGCCAGCAGTCTGAGGGCTGGCGGAGGCTATGGCTACACCTTC.

This chain connects TRBV12-3 or TRBV12-4 to TRBJ2-4, with 9 bases aligning to TRBD2. CDR3 length equals 13 residues. After removal of 6 bases from V and 9 bases from J, the junction contained 6 bases not matched to a gene. Here the CDR3 reads CASSRGLALIQYF. For the CDR3, the DNA is TGTGCCAGCAGCAGGGGACTAGCTCTCATTCAGTACTTC.

The DNA of the CDR3 is TGTGCCATCAGAACAGGGGGAGGTTGGACTGAAGCTTTCTTT. It is translated as CAIRTGGGWTEAFF. The chain employs TRBV10-3 and TRBJ1-1; the match to TRBD1 covers 8 bases. The J segment lost 5 bases and the V segment lost 6 bases, leaving 8 bases of the junction unmatched. The germline V gene encodes CDR1 ENHRY and CDR2 SYGVKD. CDR3 length: 14 residues.

The CDR3 protein is CASSLDTAGHRNTEAFF. DNA of the CDR3: TGTGCCAGCAGCTTAGATACGGCGGGACATAGGAACACTGAAGCTTTCTTT. The gene calls are TRBV7-4 and TRBJ1-1; TRBD1 is a possible D gene (6 bases). Per germline, CDR1 SGHVT and CDR2 SQSDAQ. The CDR3 length is 17 residues. Trimming pared 1 base from V and 1 base from J, leaving 16 bases between. Full variable domain (rest looked up from reference TRBV7-4 and TRBJ1-1): GAGVSQSPRYKVAKRGRDVALRCDSISGHVTLYWYRQTLGQGSEVLTYSQSDAQRDKSGRPSGRFSAERPERSVSTLKIQRTEQGDSAVYLCASSLDTAGHRNTEAFFGQGTRLTVV.

The J gene is TRBJ2-7, the V gene TRBV4-1; D is ambiguous. The CDR3 length is 17 residues. V lost 1 base to trimming and J lost 2 bases, with 18 bases between them. Germline V gene lookup returns CDR1 MGHRA and CDR2 YSYEKL. In DNA, the CDR3 is TGCGCCAGCAGCCAAGCCCCCCCTATGGAGTACCCCTACGAGCAGTACTTC. Residues: CASSQAPPMEYPYEQYF.

The chain combines TRBV7-2 with TRBJ2-7; D gene uncertain. Looked up from germline, CDR1 is SGHTA and CDR2 is FQGNSA. The CDR3 totals 15 residues. The V end lost 1 base, the J end lost 2 bases, and 12 bases lay between the germline ends. This CDR3 is CASSLETEIPYEQYF. The CDR3 bases are TGTGCCAGCAGCTTAGAAACGGAAATTCCCTACGAGCAGTACTTC.

The chain is built from TRBV7-3 and TRBJ2-2, with D uncertain. Trimming cost V 4 bases and J 4 bases, with 7 bases left between them. The V gene's germline CDR1 is SGHTA and CDR2 FQGTGA. The length of the CDR3 is 13 residues. The CDR3 DNA follows: TGTGCCAGCAGCTCCACGGGCACCGGGGAGCTGTTTTTT. The encoded protein is CASSSTGTGELFF. Drawing the rest from reference TRBV7-3 and TRBJ2-2, the complete variable domain is GAGVSQTPSNKVTEKGKYVELRCDPISGHTALYWYRQSLGQGPEFLIYFQGTGAADDSGLPNDRFFAVRPEGSVSTLKIQRTERGDSAVYLCASSSTGTGELFFGEGSRLTVL.

The rearrangement uses TRBV11-2 and TRBJ1-2; tentatively, D is TRBD1 (5 bases). V was cut by 4 bases and J by 6 bases, with 18 bases left in between. The CDR3 contains 15 residues. Germline values: CDR1 SGHAT, CDR2 FQNNGV. The CDR3: CASSSLVGRVNGYTF. In DNA form, the CDR3 reads TGTGCCAGCAGCTCCCTAGTGGGCAGGGTGAATGGCTACACCTTC.

The rearrangement links TRBV5-1 to TRBJ2-7; D gene uncertain. The CDR3 has 14 residues. V lost 0 bases and J 2 bases, leaving 9 bases between the germline ends. CDR1 is SGHRS and CDR2 is YFSETQ in the germline V gene. CDR3 region: CASSLGFPPYEQYF. The CDR3 nucleotides read TGCGCCAGCAGCTTGGGTTTCCCCCCCTACGAGCAGTACTTC.

This chain joins TRBV18 and TRBJ1-2, with D uncertain. This CDR3 has 13 residues. The V gene's germline CDR1 is KGHSH and CDR2 LQKENI. V lost 4 bases and J 2 bases, leaving 8 bases between the germline ends. The CDR3 reads CASSLEWNYGYTF. The CDR3 DNA follows: TGTGCCAGCTCACTGGAGTGGAACTATGGCTACACCTTC. Combining the CDR3 with reference TRBV18 and TRBJ1-2 gives the whole variable domain NAGVMQNPRHLVRRRGQEARLRCSPMKGHSHVYWYRQLPEEGLKFMVYLQKENIIDESGMPKERFSAEFPKEGPSILRIQQVVRGDSAAYFCASSLEWNYGYTFGSGTRLTVV.

This chain joins TRBV6-5 and TRBJ1-2; D is unresolved. V was shortened by 5 bases and J by 0 bases, with 13 bases between the two germline ends. This CDR3 contains 15 residues. Germline loops: CDR1 MNHEY, CDR2 SVGAGI. This CDR3 is CASSPWRSSNYGYTF. DNA of the CDR3: TGTGCCAGCAGTCCCTGGAGGTCCTCTAACTATGGCTACACCTTC.

This chain uses TRBV7-2 with TRBJ1-1, with unresolved D. V was cut by 5 bases and J by 2 bases, with 15 bases left in between. Germline V CDR1 and CDR2: SGHTA, FQGNSA. CDR3 length: 15 amino acids. In DNA form, the CDR3 reads TGTGCCAGCAGCCTAACTTTCAGCGACAACACTGAAGCTTTCTTT. It encodes CASSLTFSDNTEAFF.

This chain links TRBV3-1 (or the pseudogene TRBV3-2) with TRBJ2-7, with TRBD1 matching 7 bases. The J segment lost 4 bases and the V segment lost 5 bases, leaving 8 bases of the junction unmatched. The CDR3 is made up of 14 amino acids. From germline, CDR1 is LGHDT and CDR2 YNNKEL (reference sequence). The CDR3 spells CASSRRQGRYEQYF. DNA of the CDR3: TGTGCCAGCAGCAGACGACAGGGAAGGTACGAGCAGTACTTC.

V and J are TRBV7-3 and TRBJ2-1, with a possible D match to TRBD2 (6 bases). Germline CDR1 and CDR2: SGHTA and FQGTGA. Deletions cut 4 bases from V and 4 bases from J, with 11 bases between. CDR3 length: 14 residues. The DNA of the CDR3 is TGTGCCAGCAGCTCGGGGACTGGTTACAATGAGCAGTTCTTC. Translating gives CASSSGTGYNEQFF.

The V call is TRBV5-1, the J call TRBJ2-7; possibly TRBD2 for D (5 bases). Germline V gene sequence: CDR1 SGHRS, CDR2 YFSETQ. The CDR3 is 12 amino acids. Between the trimmed V and J ends, which lost 0 bases and 6 bases, there was a span of 7 bases. The CDR3 DNA reads as TGCGCCAGCAGCTTGGTTCGGGGCGAGCAGTACTTC. This gives the protein CASSLVRGEQYF.

This sequence joins TRBV18 and TRBJ2-1, with D possibly called TRBD1 or TRBD2 (5 bases each). CDR1 and CDR2 from the germline V gene are KGHSH and LQKENI. The CDR3 sequence is 16 residues long. Trimming took off 2 bases at V and 2 bases at J, with 13 bases between the two ends. The CDR3 loop is CASSPTGTQTYNEQFF. Written as DNA, the CDR3 is TGTGCCAGCTCACCAACCGGGACCCAAACCTACAATGAGCAGTTCTTC.

The V and J genes are TRBV3-1 (or the pseudogene TRBV3-2) and TRBJ1-1; unclear D gene. V dropped 3 bases and J dropped 0 bases, with 8 bases sitting between them. CDR1 and CDR2 (germline): LGHDT, YNNKEL (reference sequence). The CDR3 is 14 amino acids. CDR3 coding DNA: TGTGCCAGCAGCCAGGCCGGATTGAACACTGAAGCTTTCTTT. It codes for CASSQAGLNTEAFF.

V and J are TRBV12-3 or TRBV12-4 and TRBJ1-2, with D perhaps matching TRBD1 (5 bases). The CDR3 is 13 amino acids. V gave up 6 bases and J gave up 7 bases, with 15 bases separating them. The CDR3 DNA reads TGTGCCAGCAGCACCGGGACTTCCGGTGGCTACACCTTC. It translates to CASSTGTSGGYTF.